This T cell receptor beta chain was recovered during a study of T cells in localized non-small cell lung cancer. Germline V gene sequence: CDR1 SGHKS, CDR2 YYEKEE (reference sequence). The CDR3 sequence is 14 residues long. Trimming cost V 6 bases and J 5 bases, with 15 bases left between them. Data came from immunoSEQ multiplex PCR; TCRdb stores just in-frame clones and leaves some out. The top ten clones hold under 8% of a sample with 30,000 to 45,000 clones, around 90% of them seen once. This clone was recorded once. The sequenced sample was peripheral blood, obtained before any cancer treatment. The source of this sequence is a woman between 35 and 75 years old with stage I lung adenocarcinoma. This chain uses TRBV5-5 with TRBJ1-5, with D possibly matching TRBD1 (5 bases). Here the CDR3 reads CASTPGPSYQPQHF. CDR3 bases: TGTGCCAGCACCCCGGGACCGTCCTATCAGCCCCAGCATTTT.